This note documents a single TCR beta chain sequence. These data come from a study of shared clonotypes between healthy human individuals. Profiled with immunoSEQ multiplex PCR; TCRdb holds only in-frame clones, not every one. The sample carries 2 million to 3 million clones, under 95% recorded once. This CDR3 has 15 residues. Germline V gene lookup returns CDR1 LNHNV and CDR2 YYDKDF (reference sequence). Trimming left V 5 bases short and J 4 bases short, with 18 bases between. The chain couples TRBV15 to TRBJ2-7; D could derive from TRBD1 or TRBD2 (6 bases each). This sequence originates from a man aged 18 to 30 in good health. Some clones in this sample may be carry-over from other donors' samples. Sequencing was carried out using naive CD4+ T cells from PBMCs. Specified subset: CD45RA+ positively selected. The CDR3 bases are TGTGCCACCAGCCTGGGGGGCGCCTTAATATACGAGCAGTACTTC. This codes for CATSLGGALIYEQYF.